The 20 T cell receptor beta chains in this list originate from one sample, sequenced in a study of spatial heterogeneity in lung cancer. Specified time point: sample taken at primary tumor resection. Researchers sequenced whole RNA taken from tumor, nontumor lung or frozen PBMC without sorting. TCRdb reprocessed the 5' RACE reads with MiXCR, giving one entry per CDR3 protein. The table includes about 25,000 distinct CDR3 sequences, 5.5% to 7% detected once. The sample here was PBMCs, taken at surgery. The source of these receptors is a male donor with early-stage non-small cell lung cancer.

In this sample, this clonotype turned up a few times. This chain uses TRBV7-2 with TRBJ1-1; D uncertain. V shed 1 base and J shed 5 bases, with 8 bases lying between them. This CDR3 is 13 amino acids long. Germline CDR1 SGHTA, CDR2 FQGNSA. This CDR3 is CASSLVMRTEAFF. For the CDR3, the DNA is TGTGCCAGCAGCTTAGTCATGCGGACTGAAGCTTTCTTT. Filled out from reference TRBV7-2 and TRBJ1-1, the complete variable domain reads GAGVSQSPSNKVTEKGKDVELRCDPISGHTALYWYRQSLGQGLEFLIYFQGNSAPDKSGLPSDRFSAERTGGSVSTLTIQRTQQEDSAVYLCASSLVMRTEAFFGQGTRLTVV.

This clonotype showed up just a few times. The CDR3 here is CASSFRQAYEQYF. The CDR3 region has the DNA TGTGCCAGCAGTTTTCGACAAGCCTACGAGCAGTACTTC. The chain combines TRBV12-3 or TRBV12-4 with TRBJ2-7; no firm D call. The germline V and J ends were trimmed by 3 bases and 2 bases, with 8 bases remaining between them. The CDR3 runs 13 residues.

This clonotype was found many times. The CDR3 nucleotides are TGCGCCAGCAGCTTGTCAGCTAACTATGGCTACACCTTC. This encodes CASSLSANYGYTF. The chain is built from TRBV5-1 and TRBJ1-2; D is unresolved. CDR3 size: 13 residues. Germline CDR1 and CDR2: SGHRS and YFSETQ. Trimming took off 1 base at V and 0 bases at J, with 4 bases between the two ends.

In this sample, this clonotype turned up many times. V usage is TRBV27 and J usage is TRBJ2-7; tentative D call: TRBD1 (6 bases). The V and J ends lost 0 bases and 2 bases respectively, with 14 bases between them. CDR1 is MNHEY and CDR2 is SMNVEV in the germline V gene (reference sequence). The CDR3 covers 16 residues. The CDR3 sequence: CASSLSLGAAAYEQYV. CDR3 DNA sequence: TGTGCCAGCAGTTTATCTTTGGGGGCAGCGGCCTACGAGCAGTACGTC.

The chain has TRBV6-6 and TRBJ1-2, with a possible D match to TRBD1 (5 bases). CDR1 is MNHNY and CDR2 is SVGAGI in the germline V gene (reference sequence). The CDR3 is made up of 11 amino acids. Deletions cut 10 bases from V and 8 bases from J, with 14 bases between. The CDR3 region has the DNA TGTGCCAACACCTCGGGGCTCGGCTACACCTTC. Protein product: CANTSGLGYTF.

This clonotype has just a few counts. The gene calls are TRBV5-1 and TRBJ2-2; TRBD1 matches 7 bases. The CDR3 is made up of 15 amino acids. Germline lookup yields CDR1 SGHRS and CDR2 YFSETQ. V was pared by 3 bases and J by 2 bases, with 4 bases of the junction left unmatched. CDR3 DNA: TGCGCCAGCAGCTCAAACAGGGGCAACACCGGGGAGCTGTTTTTT. Amino acids: CASSSNRGNTGELFF. Using reference TRBV5-1 and TRBJ2-2 for the parts outside the CDR3, the full variable domain is KAGVTQTPRYLIKTRGQQVTLSCSPISGHRSVSWYQQTPGQGLQFLFEYFSETQRNKGNFPGRFSGRQFSNSRSEMNVSTLELGDSALYLCASSSNRGNTGELFFGEGSRLTVL.

This clonotype was counted many times. The genes are TRBV4-1 and TRBJ2-5, with D uncertain. The V gene lost 3 bases and the J gene lost 5 bases, with 13 bases spanning the gap. Germline values: CDR1 MGHRA, CDR2 YSYEKL. The CDR3 consists of 14 residues. This chain's CDR3 is CASSQFIGKETQYF. The CDR3 nucleotides are TGCGCCAGCAGCCAGTTTATAGGGAAGGAGACCCAGTACTTC.

The chain joins TRBV5-1 to TRBJ2-2; TRBD2 matches at 10 bases. The CDR3 is 17 amino acids. J was trimmed by 4 bases and V by 4 bases; bases with no gene match: 10. Germline V gene data show CDR1 as SGHRS and CDR2 as YFSETQ. The DNA of the CDR3 is TGCGCCAGCAGCACCTCCTTAGCGGGGGGCGGCACCGGGGAGCTGTTTTTT. Translated: CASSTSLAGGGTGELFF.

This clonotype showed up many times. The rearrangement links TRBV6-1 to TRBJ2-7, with TRBD1 as a possible D gene (5 bases). Germline V lookup: CDR1 MNHNS, CDR2 SASEGT. V dropped 11 bases and J dropped 3 bases, with 20 bases sitting between them. This CDR3 is built from 14 residues. CDR3 in DNA: TGTGCCGCCAGTCCACTCAGGGAACACTACGAGCAGTACTTC. This encodes CAASPLREHYEQYF.

The sample holds many counts of this clonotype. The chain couples TRBV20-1 to TRBJ2-3, with 7 bases lining up with TRBD2. The V gene's germline CDR1 is DFQATT and CDR2 SNEGSKA (reference sequence). V shed 0 bases, J shed 0 bases, and the junction held 3 bases outside the gene matches. This CDR3 is 15 amino acids long. CDR3 coding DNA: TGCAGTGCTAGAGATCCGCGGGGGAGCACAGATACGCAGTATTTT. Translating it yields CSARDPRGSTDTQYF.

In this sample, this clonotype turned up a few times. This rearrangement joins TRBV5-1 to TRBJ2-5; TRBD1 agrees at 8 bases. The germline gives CDR1 SGHRS, CDR2 YFSETQ. With V trimmed by 2 bases and J by 2 bases, 11 bases remained unmatched. The CDR3 runs to 17 residues. The CDR3 reads CASSLPGTGGFQETQYF. The DNA for the CDR3 is TGCGCCAGCAGCTTACCCGGAACAGGGGGATTTCAAGAGACCCAGTACTTC.

This clonotype occurred many times. The genes are TRBV19 and TRBJ1-4; D remains unclear. Trimming removed 7 bases from V and 6 bases from J, with 6 bases in between. The CDR3 runs 11 residues. Germline assignment: CDR1 LNHDA and CDR2 SQIVND (reference sequence). CDR3 in DNA: TGTGCCAGTACAGACGATGAAAAACTGTTTTTT. Its protein is CASTDDEKLFF.

This clonotype was recorded at least ten times. V usage is TRBV25-1 and J usage is TRBJ2-7; D may be TRBD1 or TRBD2 (6 bases each). V gave up 7 bases and J gave up 5 bases, with 15 bases separating them. CDR1 and CDR2 (germline): MGHDK, SYGVNS. The CDR3 totals 13 residues. CDR3 loop: CASTHPGANEQYF. CDR3 nucleotide sequence: TGTGCCAGCACCCACCCGGGGGCGAACGAGCAGTACTTC.

The table lists this clonotype with many counts. The chain couples TRBV5-1 to TRBJ2-3; D may be TRBD1 or TRBD2 (7 bases each). In germline, CDR1 is SGHRS, CDR2 YFSETQ. This CDR3 has 15 residues. V lost 3 bases and J lost 4, with 15 bases in between. CDR3 sequence: CASSSGRGGADTQYF. Here the CDR3 DNA reads TGCGCCAGCAGCTCGGGCAGGGGGGGCGCAGATACGCAGTATTTT. Together with reference TRBV5-1 and TRBJ2-3, the CDR3 gives the full variable domain: KAGVTQTPRYLIKTRGQQVTLSCSPISGHRSVSWYQQTPGQGLQFLFEYFSETQRNKGNFPGRFSGRQFSNSRSEMNVSTLELGDSALYLCASSSGRGGADTQYFGPGTRLTVL.

This clonotype was observed at least ten times. The rearrangement links TRBV7-2 to TRBJ2-1; no clear D gene. The length of the CDR3 is 13 residues. Germline-derived CDR1 and CDR2 are SGHTA and FQGNSA. V gave up 2 bases and J gave up 15 bases, with 17 bases separating them. Here the CDR3 reads CASSLMASISPFF. DNA of the CDR3: TGTGCCAGCAGCTTAATGGCTTCCATTAGCCCGTTCTTC.

This clonotype has a handful of counts. The DNA for the CDR3 is TGTGCCTGGAGACACGGACAGGGCAATGAAAAACTGTTTTTT. This gives the protein CAWRHGQGNEKLFF. The chain is built from TRBV30 and TRBJ1-4; 8 bases fit TRBD1. Germline values: CDR1 GTSNPN, CDR2 SVGIG (reference sequence). CDR3 length equals 14 residues. After removal of 3 bases from V and 5 bases from J, the junction contained 5 bases not matched to a gene.

This clonotype was counted at least ten times. Here the CDR3 DNA reads TGTGCCATACAGACAGGGCCACCATTCTCTGGGGCCAACGTCCTGACTTTC. As protein: CAIQTGPPFSGANVLTF. The chain carries TRBV2 and TRBJ2-6; 7 bases are shared with TRBD1. The germline V gene has CDR1 SNHLY and CDR2 FYNNEI. Trimming at V came to 10 bases and at J to 0 bases, leaving 12 bases not matched to a gene. The CDR3 is 17 residues long.

Many counts were recorded for this clonotype. CDR3: CAISESMGGEQYF. CDR3 DNA sequence: TGTGCCATCAGTGAGTCGATGGGGGGAGAGCAGTACTTC. The V call is TRBV10-3, the J call TRBJ2-7; D is perhaps TRBD2 (6 bases). This CDR3 is built from 13 residues. With 0 bases removed from V and 7 bases from J, the gap between germline ends came to 10 bases. CDR1 is ENHRY, CDR2 SYGVKD, per germline.

This clonotype was counted many times. The chain uses TRBV10-3 and TRBJ2-2, with 7 nucleotides matching TRBD1. The CDR3 spans 14 residues. Germline CDR1 ENHRY, CDR2 SYGVKD. The J segment lost 5 bases and the V segment lost 10 bases, leaving 10 bases of the junction unmatched. The CDR3, as DNA: TGTGCCACTGCGCCTCCAGGGGGAACCGGGGAGCTGTTTTTT. It yields the protein CATAPPGGTGELFF.

The sample holds many counts of this clonotype. The rearrangement uses TRBV3-1 and TRBJ2-5; perhaps TRBD2 as D (5 bases). The CDR3 runs to 15 residues. Germline V gene lookup returns CDR1 LGHDT and CDR2 YNNKEL (reference sequence). The ends were cut back, 3 bases at V and 3 bases at J, with 14 bases in the middle. CDR3 residues: CASSQAPGYKETQYF. In nucleotides, the CDR3 is TGTGCCAGCAGCCAGGCCCCGGGATATAAAGAGACCCAGTACTTC.